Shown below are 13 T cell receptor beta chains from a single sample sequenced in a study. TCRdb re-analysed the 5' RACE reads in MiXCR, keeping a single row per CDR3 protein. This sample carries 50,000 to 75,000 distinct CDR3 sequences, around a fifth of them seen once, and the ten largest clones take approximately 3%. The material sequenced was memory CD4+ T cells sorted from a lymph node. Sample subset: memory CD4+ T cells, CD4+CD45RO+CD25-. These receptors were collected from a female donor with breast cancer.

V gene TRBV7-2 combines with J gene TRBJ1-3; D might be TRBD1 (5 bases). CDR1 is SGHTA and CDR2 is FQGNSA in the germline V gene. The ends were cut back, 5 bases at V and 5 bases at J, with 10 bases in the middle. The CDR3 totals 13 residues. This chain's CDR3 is CASSGGPRNTIYF. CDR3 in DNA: TGTGCCAGCAGCGGGGGACCGAGAAACACCATATATTTT. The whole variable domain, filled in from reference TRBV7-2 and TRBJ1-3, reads GAGVSQSPSNKVTEKGKDVELRCDPISGHTALYWYRQSLGQGLEFLIYFQGNSAPDKSGLPSDRFSAERTGGSVSTLTIQRTQQEDSAVYLCASSGGPRNTIYFGEGSWLTVV.

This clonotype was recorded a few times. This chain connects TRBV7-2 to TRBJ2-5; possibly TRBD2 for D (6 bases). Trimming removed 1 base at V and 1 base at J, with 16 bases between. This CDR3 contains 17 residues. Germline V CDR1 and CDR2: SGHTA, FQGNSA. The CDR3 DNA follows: TGTGCCAGCAGCTTAGTCCCTGGCGGGACGGGCCAAGAGACCCAGTACTTC. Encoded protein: CASSLVPGGTGQETQYF.

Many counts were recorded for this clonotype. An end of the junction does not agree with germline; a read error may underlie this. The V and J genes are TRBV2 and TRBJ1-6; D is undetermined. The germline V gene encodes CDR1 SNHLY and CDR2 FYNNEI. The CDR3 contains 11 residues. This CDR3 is CAVAYNSPLHF. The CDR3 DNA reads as TGCGCGGTGGCCTATAATTCACCCCTCCACTTT.

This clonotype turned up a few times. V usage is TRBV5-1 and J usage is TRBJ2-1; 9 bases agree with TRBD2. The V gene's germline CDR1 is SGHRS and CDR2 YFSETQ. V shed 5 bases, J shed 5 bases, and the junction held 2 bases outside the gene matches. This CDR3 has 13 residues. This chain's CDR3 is CASRASGDNEQFF. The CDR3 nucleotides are TGCGCCAGCAGGGCTAGCGGGGACAATGAGCAGTTCTTC.

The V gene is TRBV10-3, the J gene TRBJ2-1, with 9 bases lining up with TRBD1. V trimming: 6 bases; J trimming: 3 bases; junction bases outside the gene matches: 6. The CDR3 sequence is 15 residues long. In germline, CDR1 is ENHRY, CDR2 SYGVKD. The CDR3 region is CAIRDRTGDYNEQFF. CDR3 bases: TGTGCCATCAGAGACCGGACAGGGGACTACAATGAGCAGTTCTTC.

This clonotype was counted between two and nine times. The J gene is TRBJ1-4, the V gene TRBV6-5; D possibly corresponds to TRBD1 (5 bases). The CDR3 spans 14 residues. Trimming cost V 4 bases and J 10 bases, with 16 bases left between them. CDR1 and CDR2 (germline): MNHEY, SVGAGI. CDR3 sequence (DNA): TGTGCCAGCAGTTCGGACGGGGGATCGGCAAAACTGTTTTTT. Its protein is CASSSDGGSAKLFF.

DNA of the CDR3: TGTGCCAGCAGCTACTTGGGGCGTAAAGATACGCAGTATTTT. It codes for CASSYLGRKDTQYF. The V call is TRBV7-3, the J call TRBJ2-3; a weak D match, TRBD1 (5 bases). Looked up from germline, CDR1 is SGHTA and CDR2 is FQGTGA. Deletions cut 4 bases from V and 5 bases from J, with 13 bases between. The CDR3 runs 14 residues.

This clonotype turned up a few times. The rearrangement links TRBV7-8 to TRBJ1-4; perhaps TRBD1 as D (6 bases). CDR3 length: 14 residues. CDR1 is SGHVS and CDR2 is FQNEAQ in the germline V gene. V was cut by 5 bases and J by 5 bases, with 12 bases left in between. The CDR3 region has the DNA TGTGCCAGCAGCATGGACAGAGCGAATGAAAAACTGTTTTTT. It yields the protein CASSMDRANEKLFF.

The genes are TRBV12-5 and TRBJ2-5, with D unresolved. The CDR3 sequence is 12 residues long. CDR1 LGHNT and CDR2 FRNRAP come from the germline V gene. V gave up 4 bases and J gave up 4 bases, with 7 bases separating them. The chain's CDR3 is CASGSSSETQYF. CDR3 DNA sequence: TGTGCTAGTGGTTCCAGCTCAGAGACCCAGTACTTC.

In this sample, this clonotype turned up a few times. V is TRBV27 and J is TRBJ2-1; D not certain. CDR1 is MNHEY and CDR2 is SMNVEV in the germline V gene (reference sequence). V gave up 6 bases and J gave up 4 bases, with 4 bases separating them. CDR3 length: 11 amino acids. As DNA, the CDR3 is TGTGCCAGCAGAGAGTACAATGAGCAGTTCTTC. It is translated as CASREYNEQFF.

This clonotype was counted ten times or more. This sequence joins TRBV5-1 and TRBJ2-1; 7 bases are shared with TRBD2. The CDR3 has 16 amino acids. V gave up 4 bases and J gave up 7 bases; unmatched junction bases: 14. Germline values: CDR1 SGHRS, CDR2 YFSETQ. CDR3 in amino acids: CASSRNSGTPGNEQFF. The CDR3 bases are TGCGCCAGCAGCCGCAACAGCGGGACCCCAGGGAATGAGCAGTTCTTC.

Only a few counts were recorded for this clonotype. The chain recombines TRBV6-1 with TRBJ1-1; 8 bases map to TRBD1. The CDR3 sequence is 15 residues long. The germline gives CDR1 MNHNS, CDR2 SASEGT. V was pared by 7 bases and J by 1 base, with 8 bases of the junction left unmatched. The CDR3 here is CASMAGQGANTEAFF. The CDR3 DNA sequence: TGTGCCAGCATGGCGGGGCAGGGGGCGAACACTGAAGCTTTCTTT.

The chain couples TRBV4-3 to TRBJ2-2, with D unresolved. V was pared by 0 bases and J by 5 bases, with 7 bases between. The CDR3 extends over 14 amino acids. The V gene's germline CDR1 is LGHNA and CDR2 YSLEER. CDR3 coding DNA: TGCGCCAGCAGCCAAGATGGGGAAACCGGGGAGCTGTTTTTT. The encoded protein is CASSQDGETGELFF.